The 22 T cell receptor beta chains in this list originate from one sample, sequenced in a study of T cell repertoires in cytomegalovirus infection. In TCRdb, the reads were re-called with MiXCR into one record per CDR3 protein. The profile shows 60,000 to 75,000 distinct CDR3 sequences, just under 4% of them singletons. The sequencing sample was made of PBMCs. The receptors derive from a human donor in good health (CMV status not recorded). Some clones in this sample may be carry-over from other donors' samples.

In the case of this clonotype: Given a much more abundant clone one base away, this may be a read error. The chain couples TRBV7-2 to TRBJ1-2, with a possible D match to TRBD1 (5 bases). This CDR3 has 13 residues. Looked up from germline, CDR1 is SGHTA and CDR2 is FQGNSA. V shed 5 bases and J shed 3 bases, with 10 bases lying between them. The CDR3 nucleotides are TGTGCCAGCAGCCTGGGGACGGACTATGGCTACACCTTC. As protein: CASSLGTDYGYTF.

This clonotype appeared many times. The gene calls are TRBV28 and TRBJ2-7, with TRBD2 matching over 10 bases. The CDR3 sequence is 15 residues long. Germline V lookup: CDR1 MDHEN, CDR2 SYDVKM. Trimming cost V 4 bases and J 2 bases; bases outside gene matches: 5. The chain's CDR3 is CASSSASGRTYEQYF. The DNA of the CDR3 is TGTGCCAGCAGTTCCGCTAGCGGGAGAACCTACGAGCAGTACTTC.

This clonotype was seen at least ten times. J is TRBJ1-1 and V is TRBV29-1, with D possibly TRBD1 on 6 matching bases. V was trimmed by 5 bases and J by 2 bases, leaving 12 bases between them. The CDR3 extends over 13 amino acids. Germline V lookup: CDR1 SQVTM, CDR2 ANQGSEA. The CDR3 sequence: CSVNGGINTEAFF. CDR3 nucleotide sequence: TGCAGCGTTAACGGGGGCATTAACACTGAAGCTTTCTTT.

This clonotype was seen many times. The CDR3 loop is CSARQGASPLHF. In DNA, the CDR3 is TGCAGTGCTAGACAGGGCGCTTCACCCCTCCACTTT. The chain couples TRBV20-1 to TRBJ1-6; D may be TRBD1 (5 bases). Germline CDR1 is DFQATT and CDR2 is SNEGSKA (reference sequence). V was clipped by 2 bases and J by 9 bases, with 8 bases between them. The length of the CDR3 is 12 residues.

This clonotype was detected ten times or more. The CDR3 loop reads CASSRLAGGPGTGELFF. The DNA of the CDR3 is TGTGCCAGCAGCCGACTCGCGGGAGGGCCAGGCACCGGGGAGCTGTTTTTT. J is TRBJ2-2 and V is TRBV7-3, with 9 bases lining up with TRBD2. The CDR3 length is 17 residues. The germline V gene encodes CDR1 SGHTA and CDR2 FQGTGA. After removal of 5 bases from V and 4 bases from J, the junction contained 11 bases not matched to a gene.

This clonotype was counted at least ten times. V gene TRBV18 combines with J gene TRBJ2-5; possibly TRBD1 for D (5 bases). Deletions cut 4 bases from V and 3 bases from J, with 12 bases between. The CDR3 covers 14 residues. The germline V gene encodes CDR1 KGHSH and CDR2 LQKENI. The CDR3 DNA reads as TGTGCCAGCTCACGTTTGGCAGGGAAAGAGACCCAGTACTTC. It yields the protein CASSRLAGKETQYF.

Many counts were recorded for this clonotype. V usage is TRBV10-3 and J usage is TRBJ1-1; TRBD1 is a possible D gene (5 bases). In germline, CDR1 is ENHRY, CDR2 SYGVKD. The V gene lost 4 bases and the J gene lost 0 bases, with 12 bases spanning the gap. There are 15 residues in the CDR3. The CDR3 DNA reads as TGTGCCATCAGTGGTGGGGGGTCCATGAACACTGAAGCTTTCTTT. Protein sequence: CAISGGGSMNTEAFF.

The chain recombines TRBV7-9 with TRBJ1-2; D is unresolved. CDR3 length: 13 residues. V was trimmed by 3 bases and J by 4 bases, leaving 9 bases between them. The germline V gene encodes CDR1 SEHNR and CDR2 FQNEAQ (reference sequence). The CDR3 here is CASSLDGLYGYTF. CDR3 sequence (DNA): TGTGCCAGCAGCTTGGACGGGCTCTATGGCTACACCTTC.

This clonotype was seen ten or more times. This chain links TRBV7-2 with TRBJ2-1; 11 bases align to TRBD2. V was clipped by 6 bases and J by 5 bases; unmatched bases: 6. The CDR3 is 15 residues long. CDR1 and CDR2 from the germline V gene are SGHTA and FQGNSA. In DNA form, the CDR3 reads TGTGCCAGCAGAAGTAGCGGGAGGGCCAACAATGAGCAGTTCTTC. It yields the protein CASRSSGRANNEQFF.

In this sample, this clonotype turned up many times. The chain carries TRBV11-3 and TRBJ2-5; D perhaps matches TRBD2 (6 bases). Trimming shortened V by 1 base and J by 2 bases, and 8 bases separated the two germline ends. The CDR3 is 14 amino acids. The germline V gene has CDR1 SGHNT and CDR2 YENEEA. The CDR3 DNA reads TGTGCCAGCAGCTTAGGGGGGGATCAAGAGACCCAGTACTTC. This sequence encodes CASSLGGDQETQYF. The whole variable domain, filled in from reference TRBV11-3 and TRBJ2-5, reads EAGVVQSPRYKIIEKKQPVAFWCNPISGHNTLYWYLQNLGQGPELLIRYENEEAVDDSQLPKDRFSAERLKGVDSTLKIQPAELGDSAVYLCASSLGGDQETQYFGPGTRLLVL.

V is TRBV5-4 and J is TRBJ2-2, with 12 positions matching TRBD2. The J segment lost 3 bases and the V segment lost 0 bases, leaving 3 bases of the junction unmatched. CDR1 is SGHNT and CDR2 is YYREEE in the germline V gene (reference sequence). CDR3 length equals 17 residues. Here the CDR3 reads CASSLGGLAGHTGELFF. DNA for the CDR3: TGTGCCAGCAGCTTGGGAGGACTAGCGGGACACACCGGGGAGCTGTTTTTT. Full variable domain (outside the CDR3, taken from reference TRBV5-4 and TRBJ2-2): ETGVTQSPTHLIKTRGQQVTLRCSSQSGHNTVSWYQQALGQGPQFIFQYYREEENGRGNFPPRFSGLQFPNYSSELNVNALELDDSALYLCASSLGGLAGHTGELFFGEGSRLTVL.

This clonotype was seen ten or more times. The rearrangement links TRBV4-2 to TRBJ2-1; possible D gene TRBD2, 6 bases. CDR1 is LGHNA and CDR2 is YNFKEQ in the germline V gene. The V and J ends lost 2 bases and 8 bases respectively, with 10 bases between them. CDR3 size: 13 residues. The CDR3 loop is CASSQSGLDEQFF. The CDR3 DNA sequence: TGTGCCAGCAGCCAATCGGGACTTGATGAGCAGTTCTTC.

The table lists this clonotype with many counts. The rearrangement joins TRBV28 to TRBJ2-7; 7 bases are a match to TRBD1. The germline V gene encodes CDR1 MDHEN and CDR2 SYDVKM. Losses at the gene ends were 4 bases for V and 4 bases for J; bases not matched to a gene: 7. The CDR3 totals 14 residues. Here the CDR3 DNA reads TGTGCCAGCAGTTCACCGGGACAGATTTACGAGCAGTACTTC. Translation: CASSSPGQIYEQYF.

This clonotype showed up many times. The CDR3 DNA follows: TGTGCCAGCAGCTCAAGCGGGAGTGTATACAATGAGCAGTTCTTC. Its protein product is CASSSSGSVYNEQFF. V is TRBV11-3 and J is TRBJ2-1, with 8 bases matching TRBD2. CDR3 length: 15 residues. J lost 4 bases, V lost 4 bases, and 6 bases had no gene match. Germline CDR1 reads SGHNT; CDR2 reads YENEEA.

This clonotype was counted ten times or more. V is TRBV7-2 and J is TRBJ2-1, with D tentatively TRBD1 (6 bases). CDR3 length equals 16 residues. Germline CDR1 is SGHTA and CDR2 is FQGNSA. V was trimmed by 0 bases and J by 10 bases, leaving 19 bases between them. The CDR3 protein is CASSLALVTGLKEQFF. The CDR3 DNA reads TGTGCCAGCAGCTTAGCGCTGGTGACAGGTCTTAAGGAGCAGTTCTTC.

There are many counts of this clonotype. The chain joins TRBV7-2 to TRBJ2-1; D perhaps matches TRBD2 (5 bases). V lost 5 bases and J lost 7, with 12 bases in between. Per the germline V gene, CDR1 is SGHTA and CDR2 is FQGNSA. The CDR3 runs 13 residues. CDR3 residues: CASSPREGNEQFF. CDR3 nucleotide sequence: TGTGCCAGCAGCCCTCGTGAGGGAAATGAGCAGTTCTTC.

This clonotype appeared a few times. The chain has TRBV7-2 and TRBJ2-4; TRBD1 might be the D (6 bases). Looked up from germline, CDR1 is SGHTA and CDR2 is FQGNSA. Trimming left V 8 bases short and J 1 base short, with 12 bases between. The CDR3 has 14 amino acids. In DNA, the CDR3 is TGTGCCAGCGGGGGAACAGGGGCCAAAAACATTCAGTACTTC. Protein product: CASGGTGAKNIQYF.

Ten or more counts support this clonotype. This rearrangement joins TRBV12-3 or TRBV12-4 to TRBJ1-5, with 7 nucleotides matching TRBD1. The CDR3 is 13 residues long. J lost 7 bases, V lost 8 bases, and 8 bases had no gene match. The CDR3 is CASGAGGGQPQHF. The CDR3 DNA reads TGTGCCAGCGGGGCAGGGGGAGGCCAGCCCCAGCATTTT.

This clonotype has just a few counts. The CDR3 here is CASSEARGSEQYF. The CDR3 DNA follows: TGTGCCAGCAGTGAAGCGCGAGGGTCCGAGCAGTACTTC. V is TRBV6-1 and J is TRBJ2-7, with D maybe TRBD2 (5 bases). The germline V gene has CDR1 MNHNS and CDR2 SASEGT. The CDR3 has 13 residues. Deletions cut 0 bases from V and 6 bases from J, with 9 bases between.

This clonotype occurred many times. The chain joins TRBV20-1 to TRBJ2-1; no clear D. The CDR3 is 15 amino acids. Between the trimmed V and J ends, which lost 1 base and 4 bases, there was a span of 14 bases. Germline-derived CDR1 and CDR2 are DFQATT and SNEGSKA (reference sequence). CDR3 nucleotides: TGCAGTGCTAGAGTTTGGGCCCCCTCATACAATGAGCAGTTCTTC. It encodes CSARVWAPSYNEQFF.

This clonotype came up many times. J is TRBJ1-1 and V is TRBV4-3, with D perhaps TRBD1 (5 bases). This CDR3 region has 13 residues. CDR1 and CDR2 from the germline V gene are LGHNA and YSLEER. V lost 0 bases and J 10 bases, leaving 12 bases between the germline ends. CDR3 bases: TGCGCCAGCAGCCAAGATCCGGGCAGGGTAGCTTTCTTT. Encoded protein: CASSQDPGRVAFF.

This clonotype was picked up many times. The J gene is TRBJ2-1, the V gene TRBV29-1, with D perhaps TRBD2 (5 bases). In germline, CDR1 is SQVTM, CDR2 ANQGSEA. V was cut by 8 bases and J by 1 base, with 15 bases left in between. The CDR3 loop spans 14 amino acids. For the CDR3, the DNA is TGCAGCCCTGTCCAGCTAGCTTCCTACAATGAGCAGTTCTTC. This encodes CSPVQLASYNEQFF.